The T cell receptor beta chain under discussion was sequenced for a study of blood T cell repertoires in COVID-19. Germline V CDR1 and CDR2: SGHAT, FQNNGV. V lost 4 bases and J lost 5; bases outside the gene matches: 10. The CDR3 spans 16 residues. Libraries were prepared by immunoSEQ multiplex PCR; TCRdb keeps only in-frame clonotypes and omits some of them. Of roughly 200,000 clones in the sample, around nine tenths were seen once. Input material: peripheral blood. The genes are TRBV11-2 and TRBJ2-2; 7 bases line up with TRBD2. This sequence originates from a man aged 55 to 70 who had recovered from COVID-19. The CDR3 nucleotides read TGTGCCAGCAGCTCCCGGAGGCGGGGGAGTACCGGGGAGCTGTTTTTT. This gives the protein CASSSRRRGSTGELFF.